These 23 T cell receptor beta chains came from one sample sequenced in a study of OX40 agonist ivuxolimab in advanced cancers. The table came from immunoSEQ multiplex PCR; TCRdb's copy has only in-frame clones and leaves some out. Counted here are roughly 53,000 clones, 75% to 90% occurring once; the ten biggest clones make up roughly 4.9%. The source material was CD4+ or CD8+ T cells sorted from blood, sampled in a trial of the OX40 agonist ivuxolimab. The receptors shown here come from an adult with an advanced solid tumor such as melanoma, head and neck, liver or kidney cancer.

The chain has TRBV6-1 and TRBJ2-7, with D unclear. CDR3 length equals 12 residues. CDR1 and CDR2 from the germline V gene are MNHNS and SASEGT. V was shortened by 1 base and J by 4 bases, with 5 bases between the two germline ends. CDR3 region: CASSEGKYEQYF. CDR3 nucleotide sequence: TGTGCCAGCAGTGAAGGGAAGTACGAGCAGTACTTC.

The gene calls are TRBV9 and TRBJ2-7, with D unresolved. This CDR3 is 13 amino acids long. Germline loops: CDR1 SGDLS, CDR2 YYNGEE. Trimming removed 0 bases from V and 4 bases from J, with 8 bases in between. The CDR3 region is CASSVGKEYEQYF. For the CDR3, the DNA is TGTGCCAGCAGCGTAGGTAAGGAGTACGAGCAGTACTTC.

The V and J genes are TRBV6-5 and TRBJ1-6, with a weak D call TRBD1 (5 bases). The V end was cut by 4 bases, the J end by 10 bases, with 14 bases between. CDR1 and CDR2 from the germline V gene are MNHEY and SVGAGI. This CDR3 comprises 14 residues. The CDR3 coding sequence is TGTGCCAGCAGTTCCCCGGGGCTCGGGTCACCCCTCCACTTT. Residues: CASSSPGLGSPLHF.

This clone has a single count. The J gene is TRBJ1-5, the V gene TRBV6-1; D possibly corresponds to TRBD1 (5 bases). V shed 3 bases and J shed 3 bases, with 15 bases lying between them. The germline V gene has CDR1 MNHNS and CDR2 SASEGT. This CDR3 has 16 amino acids. CDR3 amino acids: CASSDGWGRTNQPQHF. The CDR3 DNA is TGTGCCAGCAGTGACGGCTGGGGCAGAACCAATCAGCCCCAGCATTTT.

This chain uses TRBV6-5 with TRBJ1-5; no firm D call. Trimming took 5 bases from V and 5 from J, leaving 10 bases between them. The CDR3 is 13 amino acids. Germline V gives CDR1 MNHEY, CDR2 SVGAGI. CDR3 DNA: TGTGCCAGCAGTCAAGGAAACCATCAGCCCCAGCATTTT. Protein sequence: CASSQGNHQPQHF.

The chain recombines TRBV5-4 with TRBJ2-7, with 8 bases aligning to TRBD1. The CDR3 has 14 amino acids. The ends lost 4 bases at V and 2 bases at J; junction bases unmatched: 5. Germline loops: CDR1 SGHNT, CDR2 YYREEE (reference sequence). The CDR3 reads CASSIDRGTYEQYF. The CDR3 DNA follows: TGTGCCAGCAGCATCGACAGGGGCACCTACGAGCAGTACTTC.

The chain employs TRBV2 and TRBJ2-5, with 7 bases matching TRBD2. Germline CDR1 is SNHLY and CDR2 is FYNNEI. Trimming removed 9 bases from V and 1 base from J; junction bases left unmatched: 8. The CDR3 has 14 residues. The CDR3 region is CASALTGGQETQYF. The DNA for the CDR3 is TGTGCCAGTGCCCTTACGGGGGGCCAAGAGACCCAGTACTTC.

A single count supports this clone. The chain carries TRBV11-2 and TRBJ2-2; perhaps TRBD1 as D (6 bases). The CDR3 sequence is 20 residues long. Germline-derived CDR1 and CDR2 are SGHAT and FQNNGV. Trimming stripped 0 bases from V and 2 bases from J, with 22 bases between. In DNA form, the CDR3 reads TGTGCCAGCAGCTTAGAGGGTTTACCGGGACACCTCTTTAACACCGGGGAGCTGTTTTTT. This translates into CASSLEGLPGHLFNTGELFF.

This clone was seen a single time. The chain recombines TRBV9 with TRBJ1-6; D not resolved. The CDR3 runs 14 residues. Deletions cut 4 bases from V and 8 bases from J, with 13 bases between. CDR1 is SGDLS and CDR2 is YYNGEE in the germline V gene. CDR3 protein: CASSTLGDYSPLHF. CDR3 bases: TGTGCCAGCAGCACGCTGGGTGATTATTCACCCCTCCACTTT.

The gene calls are TRBV9 and TRBJ2-5, with 8 bases lining up with TRBD1. Trimming cost V 9 bases and J 3 bases; bases outside gene matches: 7. This CDR3 has 13 amino acids. Germline V gene lookup returns CDR1 SGDLS and CDR2 YYNGEE. The CDR3 is CATNRGEEETQYF. The CDR3 DNA sequence: TGTGCCACCAACAGGGGGGAGGAAGAGACCCAGTACTTC.

J is TRBJ2-7 and V is TRBV4-1; a possible D gene is TRBD2 (6 bases). Germline CDR1 reads MGHRA; CDR2 reads YSYEKL. Trimming removed 0 bases at V and 7 bases at J, with 13 bases between. The CDR3 has 14 amino acids. This chain's CDR3 is CASSQEALAHEQYF. The CDR3 coding sequence is TGCGCCAGCAGCCAAGAGGCGCTAGCGCATGAGCAGTACTTC.

The J gene is TRBJ1-1, the V gene TRBV19; D ambiguous. From germline, CDR1 is LNHDA and CDR2 SQIVND (reference sequence). The CDR3 sequence is 13 residues long. CDR3 nucleotides: TGTGCTACCGGCCCCGTCGTGAACACTGAAGCTTTCTTT. Protein: CATGPVVNTEAFF.

J is TRBJ1-2 and V is TRBV27, with a weak D call TRBD1 (5 bases). With 5 bases removed from V and 4 bases from J, the gap between germline ends came to 11 bases. CDR3 length equals 13 residues. The germline gives CDR1 MNHEY, CDR2 SMNVEV (reference sequence). CDR3 nucleotide sequence: TGTGCCAGCAGTCTTGCCGGGGGCTATGGCTACACCTTC. Translated, it gives CASSLAGGYGYTF.

DNA for the CDR3: TGTGCCATCAGCCACAACTCTGGAAACACCATATATTTT. Translated, it gives CAISHNSGNTIYF. This chain connects TRBV10-3 to TRBJ1-3, with D unresolved. This CDR3 is 13 amino acids long. Germline lookup yields CDR1 ENHRY and CDR2 SYGVKD. V was pared by 6 bases and J by 0 bases, with 6 bases between.

This chain joins TRBV15 and TRBJ2-2, with TRBD2 matching 8 bases. In germline, CDR1 is LNHNV, CDR2 YYDKDF (reference sequence). The CDR3 runs to 19 residues. Trimming took 0 bases from V and 4 from J; bases not matched to a gene: 13. The CDR3 DNA follows: TGTGCCACCAGCAGAGATCGGGGGAGCCGGGGGGGTTTCACCGGGGAGCTGTTTTTT. Amino acid sequence: CATSRDRGSRGGFTGELFF.

This clone appeared a few times. This sequence joins TRBV15 and TRBJ2-1; D is possibly TRBD2 (5 bases). The CDR3 runs to 14 residues. Trimming pared 5 bases from V and 7 bases from J, leaving 15 bases between. CDR1 is LNHNV and CDR2 is YYDKDF in the germline V gene (reference sequence). This CDR3 reads CATSGFRGGNEQFF. Written as DNA, the CDR3 is TGTGCCACCAGCGGATTCCGGGGTGGAAATGAGCAGTTCTTC.

The rearrangement links TRBV2 to TRBJ1-1; perhaps TRBD1 as D (6 bases). The CDR3 has 12 residues. Germline CDR1 reads SNHLY; CDR2 reads FYNNEI. Trimming shortened V by 7 bases and J by 10 bases, and 16 bases separated the two germline ends. CDR3 DNA sequence: TGTGCCAGCACCGGGGAGGGGGTAGTAGCTTTCTTT. Its protein product is CASTGEGVVAFF.

This clone was detected once. The rearrangement links TRBV2 to TRBJ2-2; D remains ambiguous. CDR1 is SNHLY, CDR2 FYNNEI, per germline. V was shortened by 8 bases and J by 1 base, with 14 bases between the two germline ends. The CDR3 loop spans 15 amino acids. The CDR3 DNA reads as TGTGCCAGCGCCCTGGGCCGACGGAACACCGGGGAGCTGTTTTTT. Encoded protein: CASALGRRNTGELFF.

The chain is built from TRBV11-3 and TRBJ1-2; no definite D call. The CDR3 covers 14 residues. CDR1 and CDR2 (germline): SGHNT, YENEEA. The V end was cut by 5 bases, the J end by 9 bases, with 19 bases between. CDR3 amino acids: CASSPDRGESRYTF. The CDR3 DNA reads TGTGCCAGCAGCCCGGATCGGGGTGAGAGCCGCTACACCTTC.

J is TRBJ2-1 and V is TRBV5-1; 7 positions match TRBD2. V dropped 0 bases and J dropped 1; count of bases not matched to a gene: 1. The germline gives CDR1 SGHRS, CDR2 YFSETQ. This CDR3 spans 15 amino acids. CDR3 sequence (DNA): TGCGCCAGCAGCTTGGGCGGGAGATCCTACAATGAGCAGTTCTTC. It translates to CASSLGGRSYNEQFF.

The chain couples TRBV28 to TRBJ1-5; D uncertain. Trimming removed 4 bases at V and 14 bases at J, with 12 bases between. Germline V gene lookup returns CDR1 MDHEN and CDR2 SYDVKM. The CDR3 contains 11 residues. CDR3 nucleotides: TGTGCCAGCAGTTCATCGGGAAGTAAGCATTTT. Translated, it gives CASSSSGSKHF.

V gene TRBV11-3 combines with J gene TRBJ2-7, with TRBD2 matching over 8 bases. This CDR3 has 13 residues. From germline, CDR1 is SGHNT and CDR2 YENEEA. Trimming at V came to 4 bases and at J to 4 bases, leaving 3 bases not matched to a gene. The CDR3 region is CASSSAGGYEQYF. CDR3 sequence (DNA): TGTGCCAGCAGCTCCGCGGGGGGATACGAGCAGTACTTC.

This clone came up once. CDR3 loop: CASRNTEAFF. The CDR3 DNA follows: TGTGCCAGCAGGAACACTGAAGCTTTCTTT. The chain carries TRBV2 and TRBJ1-1; D not certain. This CDR3 is built from 10 residues. In germline, CDR1 is SNHLY, CDR2 FYNNEI. Between the trimmed V and J ends, which lost 6 bases and 1 base, there was a span of 0 bases.